This is a list of T cell receptor beta chains from one sample in a study of long-term antiretroviral therapy in people with HIV. Data came from immunoSEQ multiplex PCR; TCRdb stores just in-frame clones and leaves some out. The data show tens of thousands of clones, 80% to 85% seen once. The sample in question was unsorted PBMCs, obtained 0.2 years after starting antiretroviral therapy. These receptors all stem from a woman aged 25 to 39 with HIV. The CDR3 runs from the conserved cysteine through the conserved F or W. The order of the fields is J gene, V gene, CDR3 protein.

j_gene: TRBJ1-1
v_gene: TRBV19
CDR3aa: CASRGARTMNTEAFF

j_gene: TRBJ2-5
v_gene: TRBV6-6
CDR3aa: CASSYSRGPETQYF

j_gene: TRBJ2-3
v_gene: TRBV7-2
CDR3aa: CASSLGRTDTQYF

j_gene: TRBJ1-4
v_gene: TRBV15
CDR3aa: CATSTEGRTNEKLFF

j_gene: TRBJ1-1
v_gene: TRBV7-2
CDR3aa: CASSRGTDSTEAFF

j_gene: TRBJ1-1
v_gene: TRBV5-1
CDR3aa: CASSNNRGMNTEAFF

j_gene: TRBJ1-2
v_gene: TRBV4-1
CDR3aa: CASSQDRGTGGYTF

j_gene: TRBJ1-1
v_gene: TRBV10-2
CDR3aa: CASRVGTEAFF

j_gene: TRBJ2-7
v_gene: TRBV14
CDR3aa: CASSQVRWEWGNEQYF

j_gene: TRBJ1-6
v_gene: TRBV27
CDR3aa: CASSLPIVNSPLHF

j_gene: TRBJ1-1
v_gene: TRBV5-1
CDR3aa: CASKRDNNLNTEAFF

j_gene: TRBJ1-2
v_gene: TRBV5-4
CDR3aa: CASSLGAVYGYTF

j_gene: TRBJ2-1
v_gene: TRBV30
CDR3aa: CAWSEAGTSGEDEQFF

j_gene: TRBJ1-2
v_gene: TRBV19
CDR3aa: CASKTGGVFGYTF

j_gene: TRBJ1-5
v_gene: TRBV10-2
CDR3aa: CASRDLGLSNQPQHF

j_gene: TRBJ2-2
v_gene: TRBV10-2
CDR3aa: CASTERGRTGELFF

j_gene: TRBJ2-3
v_gene: TRBV4-2
CDR3aa: CASSPRESSGELTDTQYF

j_gene: TRBJ2-3
v_gene: TRBV10-1
CDR3aa: CASSEGLAGGPGTDTQYF

j_gene: TRBJ1-2
v_gene: TRBV7-8
CDR3aa: CASSPGQGAWDGYTF

j_gene: TRBJ2-1
v_gene: TRBV12-5
CDR3aa: CASGENGNEQFF

j_gene: TRBJ2-5
v_gene: TRBV7-7
CDR3aa: CASSYGETQYF

j_gene: TRBJ1-1
v_gene: TRBV29-1
CDR3aa: CSVYRGNTEAFF

j_gene: TRBJ1-3
v_gene: TRBV23-1
CDR3aa: CASSHVRPSGNTIYF

j_gene: TRBJ1-1
v_gene: TRBV14
CDR3aa: CASSQGKQTEAFF

j_gene: TRBJ1-4
v_gene: TRBV5-1
CDR3aa: CASSRDRGPDEKLFF